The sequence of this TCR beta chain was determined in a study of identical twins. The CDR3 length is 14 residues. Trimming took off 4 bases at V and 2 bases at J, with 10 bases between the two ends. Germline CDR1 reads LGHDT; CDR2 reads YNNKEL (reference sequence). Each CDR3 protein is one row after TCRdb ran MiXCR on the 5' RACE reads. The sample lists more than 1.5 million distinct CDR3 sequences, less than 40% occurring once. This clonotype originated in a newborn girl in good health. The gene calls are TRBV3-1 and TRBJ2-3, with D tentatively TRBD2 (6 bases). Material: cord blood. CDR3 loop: CASSRGVATDTQYF. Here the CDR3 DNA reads TGTGCCAGCAGCCGCGGGGTCGCCACAGATACGCAGTATTTT.